What follows is one TCR beta chain and its context. The sample belongs to a study of blood T cell repertoires in COVID-19. Study overall: The United States, Italy and Spain were the sources of the acute and convalescent COVID-19 samples.

In the authors' methods: Quantification of nucleated cells was approximated via reference gene primer amplification. TCRdb's copy holds only in-frame clones and misses some; the assay was immunoSEQ multiplex PCR. That table furnishes V, J and clone size, whereas the DNA furnished D and trimming. The table has about 170,000 clones, about 86% seen once; the top ten hold 11%. Trimming at V came to 6 bases and at J to 4 bases, leaving 10 bases not matched to a gene. The germline CDR1 and CDR2 sequences are MNHNY and SVGAGI (reference sequence). The CDR3 is 15 amino acids. Sequencing was carried out using peripheral blood. The receptor comes from a man aged 70 or older with active or convalescent COVID-19. V gene TRBV6-6 combines with J gene TRBJ1-2; TRBD1 aligns across 8 bases. The CDR3 spells CASSPFDRGGYGYTF. The CDR3 bases are TGTGCCAGCAGCCCCTTCGACAGGGGAGGCTATGGCTACACCTTC.